The entry below gives a single T cell receptor beta chain sequence along with its context. Its antigen is not known. A much larger clone differs by one base, so this may be a read error. Unique molecular identifiers were attached to individual cDNA molecules. TCRdb re-analysed the 5' RACE reads in MiXCR, keeping a single row per CDR3 protein. The table has about 97,000 distinct CDR3 sequences, 10% to 15% seen once. This sample stems from a study of early T cells in non-severe SARS-CoV-2 infection. Whole-study context: Chains stayed unpaired after sequencing of bulk RNA from unsorted whole blood. Whole-study results and caveats: Matching against VDJdb likely underestimated virus-specific expansions, favoring anti-spike CD8.

This CDR3 is built from 15 residues. The V end lost 6 bases, the J end lost 6 bases, and 18 bases lay between the germline ends. The chain is built from TRBV12-3 or TRBV12-4 and TRBJ2-1, with D maybe TRBD2 (6 bases). Sequenced input: whole blood. This TCR was recovered from an adult who was a healthcare worker with PCR-confirmed SARS-CoV-2 infection or an uninfected control (not recorded which). The CDR3, as DNA: TGTGCCAGCAGCCCTACTAGCAGGAGAGCCAATGAGCAGTTCTTC. Translated: CASSPTSRRANEQFF.